This note documents a single T cell receptor (beta chain) sequence. Its antigen is as yet unknown. The data were taken from a study of vaccination effects on CD4 cells after COVID-19. Study at large: Participants were given two doses of BNT162b2 or mRNA-1273 vaccine.

Following 10 days of culture, CD4+ T cells were isolated. The healthy vaccine recipients, who had no prior SARS-CoV-2 infection, showed negative nucleocapsid antibodies. On days 3 and 7, fresh IL-2 medium replaced half the medium. Per the germline V gene, CDR1 is MNHEY and CDR2 is SVGAGI. V gave up 0 bases and J gave up 2 bases, with 7 bases separating them. This CDR3 is built from 15 residues. The repertoire was sequenced with immunoSEQ multiplex PCR; TCRdb's copy has only in-frame clones and lacks some. The sample has 70,000 or so clones, approximately 71% seen once. The receptor was isolated from a human donor who received a COVID-19 vaccine. The material sequenced was CD4+ T cells from PBMCs cultured without peptide, taken before COVID-19 vaccination. This sequence joins TRBV6-5 and TRBJ1-4; D is uncertain. CDR3 nucleotide sequence: TGTGCCAGCAGTTACTCGGCGGGTACTAATGAAAAACTGTTTTTT. As protein: CASSYSAGTNEKLFF.